This T cell receptor beta chain was recovered during a study of PD-L1 blockade in urothelial cancer. Study-level background: About 90% of the 29 patients were men with bladder-origin urothelial cancer.

Time point indicated: peripheral blood 6 weeks after treatment start. The CDR3 runs 17 residues. Germline V CDR1 and CDR2: GTSNPN, SVGIG (reference sequence). The trim removed 0 bases at V and 2 bases at J, leaving 5 bases unmatched. The table came from immunoSEQ multiplex PCR; TCRdb's copy has only in-frame clones and leaves some out. The sample includes about 120,000 clones, 86% of them seen just once. This TCR was sampled from a man between 50 and 59 years old with urothelial cancer. This rearrangement joins TRBV30 to TRBJ2-3; TRBD2 matches 13 bases. The source material was PBMCs, sampled around atezolizumab (anti-PD-L1) treatment. The CDR3 coding sequence is TGTGCCTGGAGTGTACCGGGACTAGCGGGAACCACAGATACGCAGTATTTT. Translated: CAWSVPGLAGTTDTQYF.